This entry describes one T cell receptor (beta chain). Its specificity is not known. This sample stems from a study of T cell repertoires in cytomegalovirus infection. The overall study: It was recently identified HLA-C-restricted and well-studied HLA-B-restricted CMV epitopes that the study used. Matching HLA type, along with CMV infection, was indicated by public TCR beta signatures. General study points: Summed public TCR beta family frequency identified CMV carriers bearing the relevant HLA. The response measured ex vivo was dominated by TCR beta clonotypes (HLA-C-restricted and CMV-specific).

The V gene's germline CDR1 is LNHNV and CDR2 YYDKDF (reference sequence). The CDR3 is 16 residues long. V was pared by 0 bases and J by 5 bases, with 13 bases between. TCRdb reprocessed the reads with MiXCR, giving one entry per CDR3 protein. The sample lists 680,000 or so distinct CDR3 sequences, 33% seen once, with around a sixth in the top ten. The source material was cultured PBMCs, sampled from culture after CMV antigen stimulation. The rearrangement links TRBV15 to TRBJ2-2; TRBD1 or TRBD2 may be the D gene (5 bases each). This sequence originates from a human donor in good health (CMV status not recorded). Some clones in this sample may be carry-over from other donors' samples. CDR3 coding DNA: TGTGCCACCAGCAGAGACCGTCCGAGGGGAACCGGGGAGCTGTTTTTT. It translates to CATSRDRPRGTGELFF.